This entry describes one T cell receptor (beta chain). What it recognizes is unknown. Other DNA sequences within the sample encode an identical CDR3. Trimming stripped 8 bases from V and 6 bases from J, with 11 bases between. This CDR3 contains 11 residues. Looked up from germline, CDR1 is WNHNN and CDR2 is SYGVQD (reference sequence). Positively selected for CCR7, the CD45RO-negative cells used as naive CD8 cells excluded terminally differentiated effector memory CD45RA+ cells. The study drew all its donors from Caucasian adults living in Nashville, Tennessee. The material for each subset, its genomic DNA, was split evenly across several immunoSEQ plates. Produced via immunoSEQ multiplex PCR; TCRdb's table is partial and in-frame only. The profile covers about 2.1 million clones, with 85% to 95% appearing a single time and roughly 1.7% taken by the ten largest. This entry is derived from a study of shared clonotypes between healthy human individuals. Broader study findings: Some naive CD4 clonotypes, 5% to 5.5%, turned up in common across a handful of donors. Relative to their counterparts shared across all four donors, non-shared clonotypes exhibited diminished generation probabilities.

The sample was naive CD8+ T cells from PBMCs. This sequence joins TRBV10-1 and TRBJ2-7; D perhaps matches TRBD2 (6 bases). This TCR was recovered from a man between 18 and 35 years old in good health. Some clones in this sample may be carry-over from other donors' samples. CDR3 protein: CASGDFGEQYF. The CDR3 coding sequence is TGCGCCAGCGGGGACTTTGGCGAGCAGTACTTC.